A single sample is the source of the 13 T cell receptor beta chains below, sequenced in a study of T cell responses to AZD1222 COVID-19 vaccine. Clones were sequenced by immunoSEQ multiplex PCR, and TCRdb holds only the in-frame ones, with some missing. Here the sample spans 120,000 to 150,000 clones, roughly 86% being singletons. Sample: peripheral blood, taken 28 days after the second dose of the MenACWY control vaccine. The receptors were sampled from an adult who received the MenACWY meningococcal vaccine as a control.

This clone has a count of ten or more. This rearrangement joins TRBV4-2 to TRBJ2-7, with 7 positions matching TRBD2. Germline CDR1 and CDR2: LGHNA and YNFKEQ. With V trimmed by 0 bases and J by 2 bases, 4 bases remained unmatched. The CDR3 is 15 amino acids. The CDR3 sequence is CASSQESGAPYEQYF. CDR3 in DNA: TGTGCCAGCAGCCAAGAAAGCGGGGCCCCCTACGAGCAGTACTTC.

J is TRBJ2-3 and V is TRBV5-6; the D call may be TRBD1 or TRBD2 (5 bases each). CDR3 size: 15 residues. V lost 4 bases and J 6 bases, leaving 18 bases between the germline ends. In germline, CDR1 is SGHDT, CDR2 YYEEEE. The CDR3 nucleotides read TGTGCCAGCAGCCGGGACGGACATAAGGACGATACGCAGTATTTT. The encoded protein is CASSRDGHKDDTQYF.

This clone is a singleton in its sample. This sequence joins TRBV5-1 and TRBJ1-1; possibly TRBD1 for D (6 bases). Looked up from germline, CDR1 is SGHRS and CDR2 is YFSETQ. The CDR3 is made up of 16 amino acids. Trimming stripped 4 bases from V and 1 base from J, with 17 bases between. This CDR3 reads CASSPNPGGANTEAFF. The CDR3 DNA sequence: TGCGCCAGCAGCCCTAACCCGGGGGGGGCGAACACTGAAGCTTTCTTT. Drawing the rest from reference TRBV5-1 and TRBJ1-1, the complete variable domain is KAGVTQTPRYLIKTRGQQVTLSCSPISGHRSVSWYQQTPGQGLQFLFEYFSETQRNKGNFPGRFSGRQFSNSRSEMNVSTLELGDSALYLCASSPNPGGANTEAFFGQGTRLTVV.

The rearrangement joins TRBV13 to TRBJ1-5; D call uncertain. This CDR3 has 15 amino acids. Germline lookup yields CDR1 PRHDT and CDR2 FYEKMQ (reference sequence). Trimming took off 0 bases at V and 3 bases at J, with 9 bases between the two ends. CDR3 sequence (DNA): TGTGCCAGCAGCTTAGGCCAACTTGTCAATCAGCCCCAGCATTTT. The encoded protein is CASSLGQLVNQPQHF.

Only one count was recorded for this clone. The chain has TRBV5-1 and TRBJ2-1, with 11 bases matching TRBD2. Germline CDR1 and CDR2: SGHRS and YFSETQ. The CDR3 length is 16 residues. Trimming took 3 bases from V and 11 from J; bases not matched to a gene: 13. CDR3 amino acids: CASSSSYPGLAAQQFF. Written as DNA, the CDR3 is TGCGCCAGCAGCTCAAGTTACCCGGGACTAGCGGCACAGCAGTTCTTC.

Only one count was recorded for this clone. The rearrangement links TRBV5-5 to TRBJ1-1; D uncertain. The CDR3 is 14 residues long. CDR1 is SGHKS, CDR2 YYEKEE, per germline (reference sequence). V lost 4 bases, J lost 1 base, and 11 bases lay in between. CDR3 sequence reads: CASSPGGWNTEAFF. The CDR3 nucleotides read TGTGCCAGCAGCCCCGGCGGCTGGAACACTGAAGCTTTCTTT.

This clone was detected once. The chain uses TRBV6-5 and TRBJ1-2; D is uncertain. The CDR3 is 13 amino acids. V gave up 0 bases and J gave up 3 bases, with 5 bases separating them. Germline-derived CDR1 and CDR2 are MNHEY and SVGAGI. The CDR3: CASSYSPDYGYTF. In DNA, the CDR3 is TGTGCCAGCAGTTACTCCCCAGACTATGGCTACACCTTC.

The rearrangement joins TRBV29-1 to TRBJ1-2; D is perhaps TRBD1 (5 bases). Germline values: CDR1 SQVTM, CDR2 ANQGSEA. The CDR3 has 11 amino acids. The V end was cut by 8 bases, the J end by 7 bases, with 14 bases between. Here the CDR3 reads CSTGGGGGYTF. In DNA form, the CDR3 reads TGCAGCACCGGGGGAGGCGGTGGCTACACCTTC.

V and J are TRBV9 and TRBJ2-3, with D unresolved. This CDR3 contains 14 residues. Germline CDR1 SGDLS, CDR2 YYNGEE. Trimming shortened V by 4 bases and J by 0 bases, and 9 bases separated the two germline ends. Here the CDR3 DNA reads TGTGCCAGCAGCCCACACTCGAGCACAGATACGCAGTATTTT. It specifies CASSPHSSTDTQYF.

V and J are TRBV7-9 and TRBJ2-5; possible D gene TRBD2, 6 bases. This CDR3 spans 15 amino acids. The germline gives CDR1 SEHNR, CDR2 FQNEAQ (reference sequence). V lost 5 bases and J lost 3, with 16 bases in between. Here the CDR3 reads CASSPKRRVEETQYF. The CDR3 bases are TGTGCCAGCAGCCCCAAACGGAGGGTCGAAGAGACCCAGTACTTC.

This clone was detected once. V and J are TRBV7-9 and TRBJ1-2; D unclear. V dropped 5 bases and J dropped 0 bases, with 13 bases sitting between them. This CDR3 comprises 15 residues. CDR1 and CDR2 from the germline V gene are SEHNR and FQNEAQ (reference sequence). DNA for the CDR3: TGTGCCAGCAGCGCGAATCAAGGGACTAACTATGGCTACACCTTC. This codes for CASSANQGTNYGYTF.

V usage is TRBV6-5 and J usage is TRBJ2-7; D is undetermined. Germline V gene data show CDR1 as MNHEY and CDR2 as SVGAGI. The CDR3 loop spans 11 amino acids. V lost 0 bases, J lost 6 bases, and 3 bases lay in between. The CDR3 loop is CASSYSAEQYF. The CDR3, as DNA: TGTGCCAGCAGTTACTCCGCCGAGCAGTACTTC.

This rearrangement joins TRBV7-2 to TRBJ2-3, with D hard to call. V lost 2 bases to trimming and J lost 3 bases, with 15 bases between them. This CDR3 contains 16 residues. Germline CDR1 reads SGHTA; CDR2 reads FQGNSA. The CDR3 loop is CASSLSAVRLTDTQYF. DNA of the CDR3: TGTGCCAGCAGCTTATCGGCTGTTCGACTTACAGATACGCAGTATTTT.